Listed here are 6 T cell receptor beta chains from one sample, sequenced in a study of blood T cell repertoires in COVID-19. Sequencing used immunoSEQ multiplex PCR; TCRdb keeps in-frame clones, though not all of them. The table includes under 400,000 clones, about nine tenths detected once. Sequencing was carried out using peripheral blood. The receptors stem from a woman younger than 45 with COVID-19, enrolled during active disease.

The rearrangement links TRBV11-2 to TRBJ2-1; 12 nucleotides agree with TRBD2. The CDR3 has 15 residues. In germline, CDR1 is SGHAT, CDR2 FQNNGV. J lost 6 bases, V lost 3 bases, and 3 bases had no gene match. The chain's CDR3 is CASSLPGLAGNEQFF. Here the CDR3 DNA reads TGTGCCAGCAGCTTGCCGGGACTAGCGGGCAATGAGCAGTTCTTC.

On this clone: This CDR3 is also generated by other DNA sequences in the sample. The V call is TRBV27, the J call TRBJ2-7; possibly TRBD1 for D (5 bases). This CDR3 has 13 amino acids. V was pared by 5 bases and J by 0 bases, with 8 bases between. Germline V gene sequence: CDR1 MNHEY, CDR2 SMNVEV (reference sequence). CDR3 loop: CASSPGHSYEQYF. For the CDR3, the DNA is TGTGCCAGCAGTCCAGGACACTCCTACGAGCAGTACTTC.

The gene calls are TRBV27 and TRBJ1-1, with TRBD1 matching 7 bases. Trimming at V came to 6 bases and at J to 0 bases, leaving 10 bases not matched to a gene. The germline gives CDR1 MNHEY, CDR2 SMNVEV (reference sequence). The length of the CDR3 is 16 residues. The CDR3 region has the DNA TGTGCCAGCAGCTGGGGACAGAGCTACATGAACACTGAAGCTTTCTTT. Its translation is CASSWGQSYMNTEAFF.

The chain combines TRBV28 with TRBJ1-3; 7 bases are a match to TRBD1. V lost 2 bases and J lost 5; bases outside the gene matches: 3. Germline V gives CDR1 MDHEN, CDR2 SYDVKM. The CDR3 spans 14 residues. CDR3 in DNA: TGTGCCAGCAGTTTACCGGGACAGCGAAACACCATATATTTT. Protein: CASSLPGQRNTIYF.

The rearrangement joins TRBV5-1 to TRBJ2-3, with a weak D call TRBD1 (5 bases). The germline V gene has CDR1 SGHRS and CDR2 YFSETQ. Trimming removed 0 bases from V and 1 base from J, with 6 bases in between. CDR3 length equals 14 residues. CDR3 in amino acids: CASSLVGRTDTQYF. CDR3 coding DNA: TGCGCCAGCAGCTTGGTGGGGCGCACAGATACGCAGTATTTT.

The genes are TRBV5-1 and TRBJ1-3; D gene unclear. Trimming stripped 4 bases from V and 6 bases from J, with 14 bases between. Per the germline V gene, CDR1 is SGHRS and CDR2 is YFSETQ. This CDR3 region has 14 residues. This CDR3 is CASSPAGSVNTIYF. CDR3 DNA: TGCGCCAGCAGCCCAGCCGGGAGCGTAAACACCATATATTTT.